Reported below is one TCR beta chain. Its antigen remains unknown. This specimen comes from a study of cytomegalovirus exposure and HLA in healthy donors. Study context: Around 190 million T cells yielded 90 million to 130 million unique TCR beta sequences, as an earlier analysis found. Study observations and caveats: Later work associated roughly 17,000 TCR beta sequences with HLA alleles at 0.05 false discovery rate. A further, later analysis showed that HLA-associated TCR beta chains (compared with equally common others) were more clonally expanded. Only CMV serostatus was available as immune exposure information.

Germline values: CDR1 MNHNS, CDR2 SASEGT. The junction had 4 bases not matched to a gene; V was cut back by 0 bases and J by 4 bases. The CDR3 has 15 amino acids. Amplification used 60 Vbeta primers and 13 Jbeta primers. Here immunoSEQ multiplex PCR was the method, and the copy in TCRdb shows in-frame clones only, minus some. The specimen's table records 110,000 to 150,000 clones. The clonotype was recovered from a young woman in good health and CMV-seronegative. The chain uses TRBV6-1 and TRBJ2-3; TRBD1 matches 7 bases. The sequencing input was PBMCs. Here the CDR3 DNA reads TGTGCCAGCAGTGAAGCGGTACAGGGGTCAGATACGCAGTATTTT. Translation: CASSEAVQGSDTQYF.